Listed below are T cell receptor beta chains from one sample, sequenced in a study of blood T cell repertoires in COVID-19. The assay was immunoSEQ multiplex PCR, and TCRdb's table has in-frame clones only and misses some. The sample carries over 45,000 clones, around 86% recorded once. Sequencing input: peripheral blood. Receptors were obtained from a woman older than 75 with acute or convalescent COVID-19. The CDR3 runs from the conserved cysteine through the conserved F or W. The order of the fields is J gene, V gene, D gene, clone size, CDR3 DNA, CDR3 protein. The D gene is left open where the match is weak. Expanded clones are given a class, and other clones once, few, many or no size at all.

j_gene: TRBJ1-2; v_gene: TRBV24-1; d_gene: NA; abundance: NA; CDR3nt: TGTGCCACCAGTGATCCACCGGCGGGTCCCACCCTAGTTGGCTACACCTTC; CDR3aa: CATSDPPAGPTLVGYTF
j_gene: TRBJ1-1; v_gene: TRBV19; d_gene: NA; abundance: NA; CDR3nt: TGTGCCAGTAGTATACTCGGCGGGGTGAACACTGAAGCTTTCTTT; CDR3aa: CASSILGGVNTEAFF
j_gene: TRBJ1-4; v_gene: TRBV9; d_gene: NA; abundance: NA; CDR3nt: TGTGCCAGCAGCCCCGGCGGGACAACTAATGAAAAACTGTTTTTT; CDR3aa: CASSPGGTTNEKLFF
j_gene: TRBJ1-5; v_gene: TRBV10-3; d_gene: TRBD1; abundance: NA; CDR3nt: TGTGCCATCAGTGAATCGATGGGGACAGGGAACCATCAGCCCCAGCATTTT; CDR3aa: CAISESMGTGNHQPQHF
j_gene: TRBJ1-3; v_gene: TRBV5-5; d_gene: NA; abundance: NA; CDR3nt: TGTGCCAGCACCCCCCGAGGCACCATATATTTT; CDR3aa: CASTPRGTIYF
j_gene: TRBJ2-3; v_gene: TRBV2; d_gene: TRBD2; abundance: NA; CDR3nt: TGTGCCAGCAGTCGAGCGGGGGGTGTAACAGATACGCAGTATTTT; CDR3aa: CASSRAGGVTDTQYF
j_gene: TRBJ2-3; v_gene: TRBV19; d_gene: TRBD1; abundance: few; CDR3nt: TGTGCCAGTAGTCCCCGGGACAGGGGATTCGCAGATACGCAGTATTTT; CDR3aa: CASSPRDRGFADTQYF
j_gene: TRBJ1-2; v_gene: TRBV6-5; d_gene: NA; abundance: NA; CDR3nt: TGTGCCAGCAGTTATAAACAGGGCAGTGGCTACACCTTC; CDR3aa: CASSYKQGSGYTF
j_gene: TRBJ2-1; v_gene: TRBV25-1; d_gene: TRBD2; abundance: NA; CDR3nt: TGTGCCAGCAGCCGATTGGGGGGGAAAGGGGACAATGAGCAGTTCTTC; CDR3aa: CASSRLGGKGDNEQFF
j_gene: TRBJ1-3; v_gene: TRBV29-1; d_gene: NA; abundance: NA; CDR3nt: TGCAGCGTTGAAACACAGGGCTCTGGAAACACCATATATTTT; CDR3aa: CSVETQGSGNTIYF
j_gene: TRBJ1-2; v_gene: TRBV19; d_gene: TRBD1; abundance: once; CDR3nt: TGTGCCAGTAGTGAGACCGGGACAGGGGGCGGAGGCTACACCTTC; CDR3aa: CASSETGTGGGGYTF
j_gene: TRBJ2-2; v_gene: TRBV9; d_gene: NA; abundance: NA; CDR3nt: TGTGCCAGCAGCGTAGAGGGGACTTCACTTCGGACCGGGGAGCTGTTTTTT; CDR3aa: CASSVEGTSLRTGELFF
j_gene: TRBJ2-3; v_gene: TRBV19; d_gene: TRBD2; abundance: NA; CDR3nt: TGTGCCAGTAGTATCAGGACTAGCGGGGGTAATACGCAGTATTTT; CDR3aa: CASSIRTSGGNTQYF
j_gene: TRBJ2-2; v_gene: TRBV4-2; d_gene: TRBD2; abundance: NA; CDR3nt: TGTGCCAGCAGCCCAGGGACTAGCATAACCGGGAAGCTGTTTTTT; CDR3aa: CASSPGTSITGKLFF
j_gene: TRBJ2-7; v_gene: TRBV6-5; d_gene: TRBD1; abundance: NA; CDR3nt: TGTGCCAGCAGTTCGGGACAGAAATTCTACGAGCAGTACTTC; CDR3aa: CASSSGQKFYEQYF
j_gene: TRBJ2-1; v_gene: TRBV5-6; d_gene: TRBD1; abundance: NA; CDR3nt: TGTGCCAGCCGGCCGGGACAGGGCCACAATGAGCAGTTCTTC; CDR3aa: CASRPGQGHNEQFF
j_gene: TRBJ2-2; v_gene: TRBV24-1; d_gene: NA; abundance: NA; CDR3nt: TGTGCCACCGCGGGGACTTACACCGGGGAGCTGTTTTTT; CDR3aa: CATAGTYTGELFF
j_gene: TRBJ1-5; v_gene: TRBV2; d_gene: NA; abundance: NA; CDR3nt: TGTGCCAGTAGACAGGATTATAGCAATCAGCCCCAGCATTTT; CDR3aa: CASRQDYSNQPQHF
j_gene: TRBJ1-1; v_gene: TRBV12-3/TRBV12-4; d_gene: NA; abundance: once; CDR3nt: TGTGCCAGCAATAACAGGGACACTGAAGCTTTCTTT; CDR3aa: CASNNRDTEAFF
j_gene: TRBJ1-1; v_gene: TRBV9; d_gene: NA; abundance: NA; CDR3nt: TGTGCCAGCAGCGTAGGGTTGGCGAACACTGAAGCTTTCTTT; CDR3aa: CASSVGLANTEAFF
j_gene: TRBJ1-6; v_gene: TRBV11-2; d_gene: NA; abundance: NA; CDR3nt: TGTGCCAGCAGCCCTCGGGAGGGGGGCTGGAATTCACCCCTCCACTTT; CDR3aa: CASSPREGGWNSPLHF
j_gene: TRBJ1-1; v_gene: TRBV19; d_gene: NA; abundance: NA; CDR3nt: TGTGCCAGTAGTTCCGGACAGCTGAACACTGAAGCTTTCTTT; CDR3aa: CASSSGQLNTEAFF